Each of the 23 T cell receptor beta chains below was sequenced from the same sample in a study of cytomegalovirus exposure and HLA in healthy donors. In the PCR, 60 Vbeta and 13 Jbeta primers were used. Repertoires were generated with immunoSEQ multiplex PCR, while TCRdb's copy carries only in-frame clones and drops some. This table holds almost 200,000 clones, roughly 85% found once. The sequenced sample consisted of PBMCs. The receptors shown here come from a woman aged 45-65 years in good health and CMV-seronegative.

V and J are TRBV6-5 and TRBJ2-7; 9 positions match TRBD1. Looked up from germline, CDR1 is MNHEY and CDR2 is SVGAGI. This CDR3 has 15 residues. Trimming removed 0 bases from V and 2 bases from J; junction bases left unmatched: 2. CDR3 residues: CASSYSDRGPYEQYF. The CDR3 region has the DNA TGTGCCAGCAGTTACTCGGACAGGGGTCCCTACGAGCAGTACTTC.

This chain joins TRBV28 and TRBJ1-5, with 10 nucleotides matching TRBD1. Germline lookup yields CDR1 MDHEN and CDR2 SYDVKM. This CDR3 spans 14 amino acids. V dropped 6 bases and J dropped 6; count of bases not matched to a gene: 5. The CDR3 spells CASSQTGGGQPQHF. CDR3 DNA sequence: TGTGCCAGCAGCCAGACAGGGGGCGGTCAGCCCCAGCATTTT. Based on the CDR3 plus reference TRBV28 and TRBJ1-5, the full variable domain is DVKVTQSSRYLVKRTGEKVFLECVQDMDHENMFWYRQDPGLGLRLIYFSYDVKMKEKGDIPEGYSVSREKKERFSLILESASTNQTSMYLCASSQTGGGQPQHFGDGTRLSIL.

The chain is built from TRBV7-3 and TRBJ1-2; tentatively, D is TRBD1 (6 bases). V was shortened by 5 bases and J by 2 bases, with 12 bases between the two germline ends. Germline values: CDR1 SGHTA, CDR2 FQGTGA. The CDR3 totals 14 residues. The CDR3 DNA follows: TGTGCCAGCAGCCAGGGGTCCCCCAACTATGGCTACACCTTC. It encodes CASSQGSPNYGYTF.

This clone was counted a single time. The V gene is TRBV27, the J gene TRBJ2-3, with TRBD1 as a possible D gene (6 bases). The length of the CDR3 is 14 residues. Trimming cost V 7 bases and J 6 bases, with 17 bases left between them. Germline V lookup: CDR1 MNHEY, CDR2 SMNVEV (reference sequence). CDR3 amino acids: CASKFRGRGDTQYF. In DNA, the CDR3 is TGTGCCAGCAAATTTAGGGGGAGAGGTGATACGCAGTATTTT.

CDR3 sequence (DNA): TGTGACCGCGGGGATCACAATGAGCAGTTCTTC. Protein sequence: CDRGDHNEQFF. The chain joins TRBV27 to TRBJ2-1, with D possibly matching TRBD2 (6 bases). Germline V gene sequence: CDR1 MNHEY, CDR2 SMNVEV (reference sequence). The CDR3 totals 11 residues.

This clone was seen more than once but under ten times. The V gene is TRBV7-8, the J gene TRBJ2-7; TRBD2 agrees at 12 bases. The CDR3 totals 21 residues. Per the germline V gene, CDR1 is SGHVS and CDR2 is FQNEAQ. Trimming removed 1 base from V and 0 bases from J; junction bases left unmatched: 16. This CDR3 reads CASSLVLMPSGRAWVSYEQYF. The DNA for the CDR3 is TGTGCCAGCAGCTTAGTCCTAATGCCTAGCGGGAGGGCCTGGGTCTCCTACGAGCAGTACTTC.

The chain uses TRBV30 and TRBJ2-1; 11 nucleotides match TRBD1. V lost 3 bases, J lost 9 bases, and 10 bases stayed unmatched. Germline lookup yields CDR1 GTSNPN and CDR2 SVGIG (reference sequence). The CDR3 extends over 15 amino acids. The CDR3 spells CAWRADRGLYSEQFF. In DNA form, the CDR3 reads TGTGCCTGGAGAGCGGACAGGGGGCTGTATAGTGAGCAGTTCTTC.

The chain carries TRBV28 and TRBJ1-2; 10 bases agree with TRBD1. CDR3 size: 16 residues. With 5 bases clipped from V and 5 bases from J, the junction kept 11 bases outside the gene matches. The germline gives CDR1 MDHEN, CDR2 SYDVKM. CDR3 nucleotides: TGTGCCAGCAGTCTAGACCCGGGACAGGGGAGGTATGGCTACACCTTC. Amino acid sequence: CASSLDPGQGRYGYTF.

This clone appeared once. This chain uses TRBV5-1 with TRBJ2-7; 15 bases map to TRBD2. CDR3 length: 17 residues. Per the germline V gene, CDR1 is SGHRS and CDR2 is YFSETQ. The J segment lost 2 bases and the V segment lost 4 bases, leaving 7 bases of the junction unmatched. CDR3 coding DNA: TGCGCCAGCAGCCCGGGACTAGCGGGAGGTTCAACCTACGAGCAGTACTTC. Translated: CASSPGLAGGSTYEQYF. Complete variable domain (other parts from reference TRBV5-1 and TRBJ2-7): KAGVTQTPRYLIKTRGQQVTLSCSPISGHRSVSWYQQTPGQGLQFLFEYFSETQRNKGNFPGRFSGRQFSNSRSEMNVSTLELGDSALYLCASSPGLAGGSTYEQYFGPGTRLTVT.

The gene calls are TRBV27 and TRBJ1-5; D ambiguous. V was shortened by 5 bases and J by 5 bases, with 10 bases between the two germline ends. CDR1 is MNHEY and CDR2 is SMNVEV in the germline V gene (reference sequence). This CDR3 is built from 13 residues. Here the CDR3 DNA reads TGTGCCAGCAGTCCCAGGAGGCATCAGCCCCAGCATTTT. Translation: CASSPRRHQPQHF.

The CDR3 DNA is TGTGCCAGCAGTTATGCGCGGGGGACACAAGAGACCCAGTACTTC. This translates into CASSYARGTQETQYF. The V and J genes are TRBV6-6 and TRBJ2-5; D may be TRBD2 (7 bases). Germline V gene sequence: CDR1 MNHNY, CDR2 SVGAGI (reference sequence). V gave up 3 bases and J gave up 2 bases, with 13 bases separating them. The CDR3 totals 15 residues.

The chain links TRBV6-1 to TRBJ2-2, with 7 bases identical to TRBD1. The CDR3 is made up of 15 amino acids. Germline CDR1 reads MNHNS; CDR2 reads SASEGT. V lost 8 bases, J lost 1 base, and 7 bases stayed unmatched. CDR3 residues: CASVDRTKNTGELFF. The CDR3 DNA is TGTGCCAGCGTGGACAGGACCAAGAACACCGGGGAGCTGTTTTTT.

The chain combines TRBV6-5 with TRBJ2-1, with 11 bases fitting TRBD2. This CDR3 contains 15 residues. Germline-derived CDR1 and CDR2 are MNHEY and SVGAGI. Trimming at V came to 5 bases and at J to 5 bases, leaving 5 bases not matched to a gene. Written as DNA, the CDR3 is TGTGCCAGCAGTCGTCCGGGACTAGCGGACAATGAGCAGTTCTTC. Translation: CASSRPGLADNEQFF.

The chain links TRBV5-1 to TRBJ2-3; tentatively, D is TRBD2 (5 bases). The CDR3 has 14 residues. Germline CDR1 and CDR2: SGHRS and YFSETQ. Trimming removed 4 bases at V and 4 bases at J, with 13 bases between. This CDR3 is CASSRIEGSDTQYF. In nucleotides, the CDR3 is TGCGCCAGCAGCCGGATCGAGGGTTCAGATACGCAGTATTTT.

The V call is TRBV29-1, the J call TRBJ2-1; 8 bases fit TRBD2. Looked up from germline, CDR1 is SQVTM and CDR2 is ANQGSEA. V gave up 1 base and J gave up 0 bases; unmatched junction bases: 8. This CDR3 has 17 residues. CDR3 DNA: TGCAGCGTTGAAGGTCGACTAGCGCCGAGCTCCTACAATGAGCAGTTCTTC. Translating it yields CSVEGRLAPSSYNEQFF.

The chain uses TRBV19 and TRBJ2-7, with D possibly being TRBD1 (5 bases). CDR3 length equals 17 residues. CDR1 and CDR2 from the germline V gene are LNHDA and SQIVND (reference sequence). Deletions cut 5 bases from V and 7 bases from J, with 27 bases between. The DNA for the CDR3 is TGTGCCAGTAGTTTAGGTTACGCCAGACTCCAAAGGGGAGAGCAGTACTTC. This gives the protein CASSLGYARLQRGEQYF.

This chain joins TRBV18 and TRBJ1-1; possibly TRBD1 for D (6 bases). This CDR3 is 14 amino acids long. The germline CDR1 and CDR2 sequences are KGHSH and LQKENI. The V and J ends lost 3 bases and 4 bases respectively, with 12 bases between them. CDR3 nucleotides: TGTGCCAGCTCACCTCAGGCAGGGGCCACTGAAGCTTTCTTT. Translating it yields CASSPQAGATEAFF.

The gene calls are TRBV5-1 and TRBJ2-2, with D possibly being TRBD1 (5 bases). Looked up from germline, CDR1 is SGHRS and CDR2 is YFSETQ. V was shortened by 4 bases and J by 0 bases, with 16 bases between the two germline ends. The CDR3 has 17 residues. The CDR3 here is CASSRAGGAPNTGELFF. The DNA of the CDR3 is TGCGCCAGCAGCCGAGCTGGTGGGGCCCCGAACACCGGGGAGCTGTTTTTT.

The chain recombines TRBV28 with TRBJ2-7; 7 bases align to TRBD1. Trimming took 1 base from V and 2 from J; bases not matched to a gene: 8. CDR1 and CDR2 (germline): MDHEN, SYDVKM. This CDR3 region has 16 residues. The CDR3: CASSLLSGTATYEQYF. The CDR3 nucleotides read TGTGCCAGCAGTTTATTGAGTGGGACAGCTACCTACGAGCAGTACTTC.

The V gene is TRBV30, the J gene TRBJ1-2, with D possibly being TRBD1 (6 bases). The CDR3 loop spans 16 amino acids. Per the germline V gene, CDR1 is GTSNPN and CDR2 is SVGIG (reference sequence). With 3 bases removed from V and 5 bases from J, the gap between germline ends came to 22 bases. The CDR3 nucleotides read TGTGCCTGGAGGCCTACAGGGAGAGTCCCCTTATATGGCTACACCTTC. Translated, it gives CAWRPTGRVPLYGYTF. Using reference TRBV30 and TRBJ1-2 for the parts outside the CDR3, the full variable domain is SQTIHQWPATLVQPVGSPLSLECTVEGTSNPNLYWYRQAAGRGLQLLFYSVGIGQISSEVPQNLSASRPQDRQFILSSKKLLLSDSGFYLCAWRPTGRVPLYGYTFGSGTRLTVV.

This clone was observed a few times. The chain links TRBV4-1 to TRBJ1-5; TRBD1 aligns across 9 bases. Germline V gene data show CDR1 as MGHRA and CDR2 as YSYEKL. The CDR3 is made up of 17 amino acids. Germline trimming cut 6 bases from V and 0 bases from J; bases unmatched to any gene: 9. The CDR3 bases are TGCGCCAGCAGTCCGACAGGGGGGATCTTTAGCAATCAGCCCCAGCATTTT. It codes for CASSPTGGIFSNQPQHF.

The count of this clone is one. The rearrangement joins TRBV4-3 to TRBJ1-4; tentatively, D is TRBD1 (6 bases). Trimming took 2 bases from V and 7 from J, leaving 11 bases between them. Germline V gene sequence: CDR1 LGHNA, CDR2 YSLEER. The CDR3 is 14 residues long. CDR3 bases: TGCGCCAGCAGCCAAATGACAGGTGGTGAAAAACTGTTTTTT. Residues: CASSQMTGGEKLFF.

Points on this clone: The same CDR3 is also encoded by other DNA sequences in this sample. The chain employs TRBV6-6 and TRBJ2-7; 11 positions agree with TRBD2. The CDR3 consists of 14 residues. The germline V gene has CDR1 MNHNY and CDR2 SVGAGI (reference sequence). V dropped 3 bases and J dropped 3; count of bases not matched to a gene: 1. The CDR3 here is CASSYGTSGYEQYF. The DNA for the CDR3 is TGTGCCAGCAGTTATGGGACTAGCGGCTACGAGCAGTACTTC.